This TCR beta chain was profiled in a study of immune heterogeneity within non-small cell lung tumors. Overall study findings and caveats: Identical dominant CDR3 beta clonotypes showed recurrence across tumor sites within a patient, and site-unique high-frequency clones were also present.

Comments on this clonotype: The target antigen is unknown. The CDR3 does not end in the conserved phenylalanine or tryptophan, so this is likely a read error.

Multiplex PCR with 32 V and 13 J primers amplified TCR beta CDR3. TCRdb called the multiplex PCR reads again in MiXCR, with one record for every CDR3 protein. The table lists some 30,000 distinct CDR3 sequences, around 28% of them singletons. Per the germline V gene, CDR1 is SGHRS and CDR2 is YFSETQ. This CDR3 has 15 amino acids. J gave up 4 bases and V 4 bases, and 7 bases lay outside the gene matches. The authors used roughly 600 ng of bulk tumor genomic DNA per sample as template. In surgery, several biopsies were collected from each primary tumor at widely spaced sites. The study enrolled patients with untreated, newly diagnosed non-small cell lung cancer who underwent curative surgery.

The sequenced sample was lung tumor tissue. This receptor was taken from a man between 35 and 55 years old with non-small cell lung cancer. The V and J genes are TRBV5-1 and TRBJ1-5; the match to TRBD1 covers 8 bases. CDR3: CASSTGQGENQPQHL. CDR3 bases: TGCGCCAGCAGCACCGGACAGGGTGAGAATCAGCCCCAGCATCTT.